A selection of T cell receptor beta chains follows, all from one sample in a study of blood T cell repertoires in COVID-19. The method was immunoSEQ multiplex PCR; TCRdb's version includes in-frame clones alone and lacks a portion of them. The sample shows 280,000 or so clones, 70% to 90% of them seen only once. The sequencing input was peripheral blood. The receptors stem from a woman aged 60-75 years with acute or convalescent COVID-19. Both conserved end residues are part of each CDR3. A D gene is named only where the DNA matches it firmly. Size is stated for part of the rows, as once, few or many counts, or as a class when the clone is expanded.

clone size: .
D gene: .
V gene: TRBV3-1/TRBV3-2
J gene: TRBJ1-3
CDR3 protein: CASSQQGSSGNTIYF
CDR3 DNA: TGTGCCAGCAGCCAACAGGGGAGCTCTGGAAACACCATATATTTT

clone size: once
D gene: .
V gene: TRBV28
J gene: TRBJ2-2
CDR3 protein: CASSAGLVGELFF
CDR3 DNA: TGTGCCAGCAGTGCCGGGTTAGTCGGGGAGCTGTTTTTT

clone size: .
D gene: TRBD2
V gene: TRBV9
J gene: TRBJ2-5
CDR3 protein: CASSVGAGGPPQYF
CDR3 DNA: TGTGCCAGCAGCGTCGGAGCGGGGGGGCCGCCCCAGTACTTC

clone size: .
D gene: TRBD1
V gene: TRBV24-1
J gene: TRBJ2-3
CDR3 protein: CATSDRDRGTDTQYF
CDR3 DNA: TGTGCCACCAGTGATCGGGACAGAGGGACAGATACGCAGTATTTT

clone size: .
D gene: TRBD1
V gene: TRBV2
J gene: TRBJ1-2
CDR3 protein: CASGRQGNYGYTF
CDR3 DNA: TGTGCCAGCGGGCGACAGGGAAACTATGGCTACACCTTC

clone size: once
D gene: TRBD1
V gene: TRBV11-2
J gene: TRBJ2-1
CDR3 protein: CASSPRQGPEQFF
CDR3 DNA: TGTGCCAGCAGCCCACGACAGGGACCTGAGCAGTTCTTC

clone size: .
D gene: TRBD2
V gene: TRBV7-9
J gene: TRBJ2-1
CDR3 protein: CASSLERDYSYNEQFF
CDR3 DNA: TGTGCCAGCAGCTTAGAACGGGACTACTCCTACAATGAGCAGTTCTTC

clone size: .
D gene: .
V gene: TRBV2
J gene: TRBJ1-6
CDR3 protein: CASILFLGENSPLHF
CDR3 DNA: TGTGCCAGCATCCTTTTCCTTGGGGAGAATTCACCCCTCCACTTT

clone size: .
D gene: .
V gene: TRBV4-3
J gene: TRBJ1-4
CDR3 protein: CASSQDTGFNEKLFF
CDR3 DNA: TGCGCCAGCAGCCAAGATACGGGTTTTAATGAAAAACTGTTTTTT

clone size: .
D gene: .
V gene: TRBV9
J gene: TRBJ2-3
CDR3 protein: CASSAHPPGKGDTQYF
CDR3 DNA: TGTGCCAGCAGCGCCCACCCCCCCGGGAAAGGGGATACGCAGTATTTT

clone size: once
D gene: .
V gene: TRBV10-1
J gene: TRBJ2-5
CDR3 protein: CASSELQETQYF
CDR3 DNA: TGCGCCAGCAGTGAGCTCCAAGAGACCCAGTACTTC

clone size: .
D gene: TRBD2
V gene: TRBV28
J gene: TRBJ2-5
CDR3 protein: CASSLRREGLFRRETQYF
CDR3 DNA: TGTGCCAGCAGTTTACGGCGGGAGGGCCTCTTTCGGCGAGAGACCCAGTACTTC

clone size: .
D gene: TRBD1
V gene: TRBV19
J gene: TRBJ2-5
CDR3 protein: CASRETGRSQETQYF
CDR3 DNA: TGTGCCAGTAGAGAGACAGGGCGGTCACAAGAGACCCAGTACTTC

clone size: once
D gene: TRBD2
V gene: TRBV24-1
J gene: TRBJ2-5
CDR3 protein: CATSVYLRLAPVASQYF
CDR3 DNA: TGTGCCACCAGTGTTTACCTTCGACTAGCGCCCGTTGCGTCCCAGTACTTC

clone size: .
D gene: .
V gene: TRBV27
J gene: TRBJ2-7
CDR3 protein: CASSLQGTYPDEQYF
CDR3 DNA: TGTGCCAGCAGTCTACAGGGAACCTACCCCGACGAGCAGTACTTC

clone size: few
D gene: .
V gene: TRBV5-1
J gene: TRBJ2-2
CDR3 protein: CASSLNLQGGAGELFF
CDR3 DNA: TGCGCCAGCAGCTTGAATCTTCAGGGAGGAGCCGGGGAGCTGTTTTTT

clone size: .
D gene: TRBD1
V gene: TRBV29-1
J gene: TRBJ2-3
CDR3 protein: CSVETGEGTDTQYF
CDR3 DNA: TGCAGCGTTGAAACAGGGGAAGGTACAGATACGCAGTATTTT

clone size: .
D gene: .
V gene: TRBV18
J gene: TRBJ1-1
CDR3 protein: CASSEGGGEAFF
CDR3 DNA: TGTGCCAGCTCAGAGGGAGGGGGTGAAGCTTTCTTT

clone size: .
D gene: .
V gene: TRBV9
J gene: TRBJ2-5
CDR3 protein: CASSVRDQETQYF
CDR3 DNA: TGTGCCAGCAGCGTACGGGACCAAGAGACCCAGTACTTC

clone size: few
D gene: .
V gene: TRBV4-2
J gene: TRBJ1-3
CDR3 protein: CASSQVASGNTIYF
CDR3 DNA: TGTGCCAGCAGCCAAGTGGCCTCTGGAAACACCATATATTTT

clone size: .
D gene: .
V gene: TRBV7-9
J gene: TRBJ2-7
CDR3 protein: CASSPRDTTYEQYF
CDR3 DNA: TGTGCCAGCAGCCCCCGGGACACAACCTACGAGCAGTACTTC

clone size: .
D gene: .
V gene: TRBV11-2
J gene: TRBJ1-1
CDR3 protein: CASSLSSGGRTEAFF
CDR3 DNA: TGTGCCAGCAGCTTATCCTCGGGGGGCCGAACTGAAGCTTTCTTT

clone size: once
D gene: .
V gene: TRBV28
J gene: TRBJ1-2
CDR3 protein: CASMAGLNYGYTF
CDR3 DNA: TGTGCCAGCATGGCAGGGCTCAACTATGGCTACACCTTC

clone size: once
D gene: .
V gene: TRBV9
J gene: TRBJ1-5
CDR3 protein: CASSVVFVGRGPQPQHF
CDR3 DNA: TGTGCCAGCAGCGTAGTATTTGTGGGGAGGGGCCCCCAACCCCAGCATTTT

clone size: .
D gene: .
V gene: TRBV12-3/TRBV12-4
J gene: TRBJ2-7
CDR3 protein: CASSQTGPYEQYF
CDR3 DNA: TGTGCCAGCAGTCAAACCGGTCCGTACGAGCAGTACTTC

clone size: .
D gene: .
V gene: TRBV27
J gene: TRBJ1-1
CDR3 protein: CASSLDSGVTEAFF
CDR3 DNA: TGTGCCAGCAGTTTAGACAGCGGGGTGACTGAAGCTTTCTTT

clone size: .
D gene: TRBD2
V gene: TRBV6-1
J gene: TRBJ2-3
CDR3 protein: CASSETSSGSGNTQYF
CDR3 DNA: TGTGCCAGCAGTGAAACATCTAGCGGGAGTGGTAATACGCAGTATTTT

clone size: .
D gene: TRBD1
V gene: TRBV30
J gene: TRBJ2-5
CDR3 protein: CAWGQGRETQYF
CDR3 DNA: TGTGCCTGGGGACAGGGGCGGGAGACCCAGTACTTC

clone size: .
D gene: .
V gene: TRBV28
J gene: TRBJ1-4
CDR3 protein: CASSFPGGLNEKLFF
CDR3 DNA: TGTGCCAGCAGTTTCCCCGGAGGGTTAAATGAAAAACTGTTTTTT

clone size: .
D gene: .
V gene: TRBV15
J gene: TRBJ1-1
CDR3 protein: CATSRDLNRVRTEAFF
CDR3 DNA: TGTGCCACCAGCAGAGATTTAAACAGGGTACGTACTGAAGCTTTCTTT

clone size: .
D gene: .
V gene: TRBV30
J gene: TRBJ2-6
CDR3 protein: CAWSEGVWGANVLTF
CDR3 DNA: TGTGCCTGGAGTGAGGGGGTCTGGGGGGCCAACGTCCTGACTTTC

clone size: .
D gene: .
V gene: TRBV6-6
J gene: TRBJ2-7
CDR3 protein: CASTSGGQRSSYEQYF
CDR3 DNA: TGTGCCAGCACCTCCGGAGGACAGAGGAGCTCCTACGAGCAGTACTTC

clone size: .
D gene: .
V gene: TRBV5-5
J gene: TRBJ1-6
CDR3 protein: CASSLSQGSSPLHF
CDR3 DNA: TGTGCCAGCAGCTTGAGCCAGGGGAGTTCACCCCTCCACTTT

clone size: .
D gene: TRBD2
V gene: TRBV28
J gene: TRBJ2-7
CDR3 protein: CASSSPGLAGYEQYF
CDR3 DNA: TGTGCCAGCAGCTCACCGGGACTAGCGGGGTACGAGCAGTACTTC

clone size: .
D gene: .
V gene: TRBV7-8
J gene: TRBJ1-1
CDR3 protein: CASSLTGQNTEAFF
CDR3 DNA: TGTGCCAGCAGCCTAACGGGACAGAACACTGAAGCTTTCTTT

clone size: once
D gene: .
V gene: TRBV20-1
J gene: TRBJ2-2
CDR3 protein: CSASLGPGTGELFF
CDR3 DNA: TGCAGTGCTAGTCTGGGGCCCGGGACCGGGGAGCTGTTTTTT

clone size: .
D gene: TRBD1
V gene: TRBV15
J gene: TRBJ1-1
CDR3 protein: CATSRAVGTGATEAFF
CDR3 DNA: TGTGCCACCAGCAGAGCCGTAGGGACAGGGGCCACTGAAGCTTTCTTT

clone size: .
D gene: TRBD1
V gene: TRBV28
J gene: TRBJ2-7
CDR3 protein: CASSLGTGGGEQYF
CDR3 DNA: TGTGCCAGCAGCTTGGGGACAGGGGGCGGGGAGCAGTACTTC

clone size: .
D gene: .
V gene: TRBV11-3
J gene: TRBJ2-6
CDR3 protein: CASSLGTSGANVLTF
CDR3 DNA: TGTGCCAGCAGTCTCGGGACATCTGGGGCCAACGTCCTGACTTTC

clone size: .
D gene: TRBD1
V gene: TRBV6-5
J gene: TRBJ2-7
CDR3 protein: CASSRTGYSYEQYF
CDR3 DNA: TGTGCCAGCAGTAGGACAGGCTACTCCTACGAGCAGTACTTC

clone size: .
D gene: .
V gene: TRBV6-6
J gene: TRBJ1-5
CDR3 protein: CASSYSSRVSNQPQHF
CDR3 DNA: TGTGCCAGCAGTTACTCGTCCAGGGTAAGCAATCAGCCCCAGCATTTT

clone size: .
D gene: TRBD2
V gene: TRBV3-1/TRBV3-2
J gene: TRBJ2-7
CDR3 protein: CASSQDRTSINEQYF
CDR3 DNA: TGTGCCAGCAGCCAAGACCGGACTAGTATCAACGAGCAGTACTTC